The 15 T cell receptor beta chains below were found in one sample sequenced in a study of graft-versus-host responses after intestinal transplantation. The assay was immunoSEQ multiplex PCR, and TCRdb's table has in-frame clones only and misses some. The sample lists about 61,000 clones; 85% to 95% were seen once. These receptors' targets are unknown. This specimen was unstimulated CD4+ T cells sorted from spleen or lymph node cells, taken before transplant. The receptors come from a human donor who was the organ donor for an intestinal transplant.

This chain uses TRBV7-9 with TRBJ1-2, with a weak D call TRBD1 (6 bases). Looked up from germline, CDR1 is SEHNR and CDR2 is FQNEAQ (reference sequence). V was shortened by 5 bases and J by 8 bases, with 21 bases between the two germline ends. CDR3 size: 15 residues. CDR3 coding DNA: TGTGCCAGCAGCCCCTACCCCACAGGGCACCGGGGCTACACCTTC. This sequence encodes CASSPYPTGHRGYTF. The full variable domain, in which reference TRBV7-9 and TRBJ1-2 provide the parts outside the CDR3, is DTGVSQNPRHKITKRGQNVTFRCDPISEHNRLYWYRQTLGQGPEFLTYFQNEAQLEKSRLLSDRFSAERPKGSFSTLEIQRTEQGDSAMYLCASSPYPTGHRGYTFGSGTRLTVV.

The chain combines TRBV5-1 with TRBJ2-5; 11 bases map to TRBD1. This CDR3 contains 15 residues. Trimming at V came to 4 bases and at J to 5 bases, leaving 7 bases not matched to a gene. Looked up from germline, CDR1 is SGHRS and CDR2 is YFSETQ. CDR3 nucleotides: TGCGCCAGCAGCATCGGACAGGGGGCTTTGGAGACCCAGTACTTC. Encoded protein: CASSIGQGALETQYF. The complete variable domain, with remaining parts taken from reference TRBV5-1 and TRBJ2-5, reads KAGVTQTPRYLIKTRGQQVTLSCSPISGHRSVSWYQQTPGQGLQFLFEYFSETQRNKGNFPGRFSGRQFSNSRSEMNVSTLELGDSALYLCASSIGQGALETQYFGPGTRLLVL.

This clone was detected only once. The rearrangement links TRBV6-1 to TRBJ2-1, with TRBD1 as a possible D gene (6 bases). This CDR3 is 15 amino acids long. Per germline, CDR1 MNHNS and CDR2 SASEGT. V gave up 5 bases and J gave up 1 base, with 12 bases separating them. Here the CDR3 DNA reads TGTGCCAGCAGTTCGCCTGACAGGTCCTACAATGAGCAGTTCTTC. It encodes CASSSPDRSYNEQFF.

V is TRBV5-1 and J is TRBJ2-1; D call uncertain. The CDR3 is 14 residues long. The germline V gene has CDR1 SGHRS and CDR2 YFSETQ. Between the trimmed V and J ends, which lost 0 bases and 0 bases, there was a span of 4 bases. In nucleotides, the CDR3 is TGCGCCAGCAGCTTGGCGAGCTCCTACAATGAGCAGTTCTTC. Encoded protein: CASSLASSYNEQFF.

This chain uses TRBV30 with TRBJ2-7; tentatively, D is TRBD2 (5 bases). Germline V lookup: CDR1 GTSNPN, CDR2 SVGIG (reference sequence). Trimming pared 0 bases from V and 2 bases from J, leaving 11 bases between. CDR3 length equals 14 residues. CDR3 DNA sequence: TGTGCCTGGAGTGTACTAGGGTTACCCTACGAGCAGTACTTC. Its translation: CAWSVLGLPYEQYF.

This chain joins TRBV30 and TRBJ2-5, with a weak D call TRBD1 (6 bases). The J call may be wrong; the DNA end is better matched by TRBJ2-7. Looked up from germline, CDR1 is GTSNPN and CDR2 is SVGIG (reference sequence). This CDR3 contains 13 residues. As DNA, the CDR3 is TGTGCCTGGAGTGTACAAGGGACAACCGAGCAGTACTTC. This translates into CAWSVQGTTEQYF.

The CDR3 reads CAWSKGGPDTQYF. As DNA, the CDR3 is TGTGCCTGGAGCAAAGGGGGCCCAGATACGCAGTATTTT. The V call is TRBV30, the J call TRBJ2-3; 7 bases line up with TRBD1. CDR3 length equals 13 residues. V dropped 3 bases and J dropped 4; count of bases not matched to a gene: 4. The V gene's germline CDR1 is GTSNPN and CDR2 SVGIG (reference sequence).

The rearrangement links TRBV18 to TRBJ2-3, with D unresolved. Germline V gives CDR1 KGHSH, CDR2 LQKENI. The CDR3 runs 14 residues. V was pared by 4 bases and J by 4 bases, with 12 bases between. In nucleotides, the CDR3 is TGTGCCAGCTCACTACTGGTCGTCTCAGATACGCAGTATTTT. Translated: CASSLLVVSDTQYF.

The table lists this clone with a count of one. The chain uses TRBV5-6 and TRBJ2-3, with TRBD1 matching over 8 bases. Germline V gives CDR1 SGHDT, CDR2 YYEEEE. The CDR3 is made up of 14 amino acids. V shed 4 bases and J 5 bases; nucleotides not matched to a gene: 6. The CDR3 here is CASSPDRGEDTQYF. The CDR3 bases are TGTGCCAGCAGCCCCGACAGGGGAGAAGATACGCAGTATTTT. The full variable domain, in which reference TRBV5-6 and TRBJ2-3 provide the parts outside the CDR3, is DAGVTQSPTHLIKTRGQQVTLRCSPKSGHDTVSWYQQALGQGPQFIFQYYEEEERQRGNFPDRFSGHQFPNYSSELNVNALLLGDSALYLCASSPDRGEDTQYFGPGTRLTVL.

The chain recombines TRBV6-1 with TRBJ2-5, with D possibly being TRBD2 (6 bases). The CDR3 has 13 amino acids. The V and J ends lost 7 bases and 2 bases respectively, with 11 bases between them. Germline CDR1 reads MNHNS; CDR2 reads SASEGT. The CDR3 DNA reads TGTGCCAGCACGGGGGTCCTTCAAGAGACCCAGTACTTC. Protein sequence: CASTGVLQETQYF.

This chain connects TRBV5-6 to TRBJ2-7, with D unresolved. This CDR3 region has 15 residues. V was shortened by 0 bases and J by 3 bases, with 13 bases between the two germline ends. Germline V CDR1 and CDR2: SGHDT, YYEEEE. The CDR3 coding sequence is TGTGCCAGCAGCTTGGCTCCCAAGGGTAACTACGAGCAGTACTTC. Protein: CASSLAPKGNYEQYF. Together with reference TRBV5-6 and TRBJ2-7, the CDR3 gives the full variable domain: DAGVTQSPTHLIKTRGQQVTLRCSPKSGHDTVSWYQQALGQGPQFIFQYYEEEERQRGNFPDRFSGHQFPNYSSELNVNALLLGDSALYLCASSLAPKGNYEQYFGPGTRLTVT.

The gene calls are TRBV7-9 and TRBJ1-2; D is perhaps TRBD1 (6 bases). From germline, CDR1 is SEHNR and CDR2 FQNEAQ (reference sequence). There are 16 residues in the CDR3. Deletions cut 0 bases from V and 2 bases from J, with 13 bases between. CDR3: CASSLAGQGRNYGYTF. CDR3 DNA sequence: TGTGCCAGCAGCTTAGCGGGGCAGGGGAGGAACTATGGCTACACCTTC.

Concerning this clone itself: At one of its ends the junction is not consistent with the germline gene, which may arise from a read error. The J gene is TRBJ2-7, the V gene TRBV7-6; 7 nucleotides match TRBD2. The germline V gene has CDR1 SGHVS and CDR2 FNYEAQ. The CDR3 runs 15 residues. The CDR3 DNA sequence: TGTGCCAGCAGCTTGAGAGCGGGGTCCTCCGACGAGCAGTACTTC. It translates to CASSLRAGSSDEQYF.

The chain carries TRBV15 and TRBJ2-7; possible D gene TRBD1, 7 bases. The CDR3 is 14 amino acids. Trimming left V 0 bases short and J 7 bases short, with 13 bases between. Per germline, CDR1 LNHNV and CDR2 YYDKDF (reference sequence). CDR3 sequence reads: CATSRDLPGGEQYF. The CDR3 nucleotides are TGTGCCACCAGCAGAGATCTCCCAGGGGGGGAGCAGTACTTC.

This chain connects TRBV6-5 to TRBJ2-1, with D unclear. The CDR3 has 11 amino acids. Trimming pared 5 bases from V and 5 bases from J, leaving 4 bases between. The germline V gene encodes CDR1 MNHEY and CDR2 SVGAGI. In DNA form, the CDR3 reads TGTGCCAGCAGTAAGAACAATGAGCAGTTCTTC. Its translation is CASSKNNEQFF.